This passage covers 16 T cell receptor beta chains from one sample sequenced in a study of blood T cells in healthy people across ages. For the second PCR, which ran for roughly 7 to 11 cycles, a sample-barcoded 5' primer and a J-beta primer mix were used. A single record per CDR3 protein comes from TCRdb applying MiXCR to the 5' RACE reads. The data show approximately 810,000 distinct CDR3 sequences, with 29% seen just once and roughly a sixth held by the top ten. The source material was blood. The receptors shown here come from an elderly woman in good health.

Notes on this clonotype: A read error may be the cause here, since a much bigger clone is one base away. The rearrangement joins TRBV30 to TRBJ2-1; 12 nucleotides match TRBD2. Germline CDR1 reads GTSNPN; CDR2 reads SVGIG (reference sequence). The length of the CDR3 is 15 residues. Trimming at V came to 4 bases and at J to 7 bases, leaving 8 bases not matched to a gene. The CDR3 spells CAWNGTSGGMNEQFF. CDR3 sequence (DNA): TGTGCCTGGAATGGTACTAGCGGGGGGATGAATGAGCAGTTCTTC. The whole variable domain, filled in from reference TRBV30 and TRBJ2-1, reads SQTIHQWPATLVQPVGSPLSLECTVEGTSNPNLYWYRQAAGRGLQLLFYSVGIGQISSEVPQNLSASRPQDRQFILSSKKLLLSDSGFYLCAWNGTSGGMNEQFFGPGTRLTVL.

This clonotype has a count of ten or more. The chain combines TRBV6-5 with TRBJ2-3; 11 positions agree with TRBD1. This CDR3 has 14 amino acids. After removal of 6 bases from V and 10 bases from J, the junction contained 9 bases not matched to a gene. Germline CDR1 and CDR2: MNHEY and SVGAGI. The CDR3 DNA sequence: TGTGCCAGCAGAACCGGGACAGGGGGGAAGGCGCAGTATTTT. Translating it yields CASRTGTGGKAQYF.

This clonotype was picked up a small number of times. A read error is possible here, since a much larger clone lies one base away. The rearrangement joins TRBV7-2 to TRBJ2-1, with D hard to call. The ends were cut back, 2 bases at V and 8 bases at J, with 7 bases in the middle. This CDR3 has 12 residues. CDR1 and CDR2 (germline): SGHTA, FQGNSA. The CDR3 loop is CASSLPLYEQFF. In DNA, the CDR3 is TGTGCCAGCAGCTTACCCTTATATGAGCAGTTCTTC.

The V call is TRBV6-2 or TRBV6-3, the J call TRBJ1-4; no reliable D call. The CDR3 loop spans 15 amino acids. The V gene's germline CDR1 is MNHEY and CDR2 SVGEGT. Trimming cost V 7 bases and J 8 bases, with 20 bases left between them. CDR3 nucleotides: TGTGCCAGCAACCGACTCGGAGGGTCTGAGGAAAAACTGTTTTTT. It encodes CASNRLGGSEEKLFF.

This chain joins TRBV29-1 and TRBJ1-3; the D gene is possibly TRBD1 (6 bases). The CDR3 is made up of 12 amino acids. Trimming removed 3 bases at V and 4 bases at J, with 7 bases between. Germline CDR1 reads SQVTM; CDR2 reads ANQGSEA. CDR3 sequence: CSVDGTGNTIYF. The CDR3, as DNA: TGCAGCGTTGACGGGACAGGAAACACCATATATTTT.

To note about this clonotype: A read error may account for a junction end that differs from germline. J is TRBJ2-3 and V is TRBV20-1, with 11 bases identical to TRBD2. The CDR3 is made up of 14 amino acids. The germline CDR1 and CDR2 sequences are DFQATT and SNEGSKA (reference sequence). CDR3: CSARMTSGEDTQDF. The CDR3 bases are TGCAGTGCTAGAATGACTAGCGGGGAAGATACGCAGGATTTT.

This clonotype has only a few counts. This sequence joins TRBV19 and TRBJ1-5; D might be TRBD1 (6 bases). The CDR3 spans 17 residues. The V gene lost 7 bases and the J gene lost 1 base, with 20 bases spanning the gap. CDR1 is LNHDA and CDR2 is SQIVND in the germline V gene (reference sequence). This CDR3 is CASTNMGRGRSNQPQHF. In nucleotides, the CDR3 is TGTGCCAGTACCAATATGGGTAGGGGGAGGAGCAATCAGCCCCAGCATTTT.

The sample holds a few counts of this clonotype. V usage is TRBV12-3 or TRBV12-4 and J usage is TRBJ2-3; 11 bases align to TRBD2. The CDR3 has 19 residues. J lost 4 bases, V lost 6 bases, and 18 bases had no gene match. The chain's CDR3 is CASSLTGLAGGSSADTQYF. DNA of the CDR3: TGTGCCAGCAGCCTAACCGGTTTAGCGGGGGGGTCTAGCGCAGATACGCAGTATTTT.

Comment on this clonotype: This may stem from a read error, because a much larger clone lies one nucleotide away. The CDR3 sequence: CAGTRYINEKLFF. DNA of the CDR3: TGTGCCGGCACCCGCTATATTAATGAAAAACTGTTTTTT. The genes are TRBV12-3 or TRBV12-4 and TRBJ1-4; D remains unclear. V was pared by 11 bases and J by 4 bases, with 14 bases between. This CDR3 comprises 13 residues.

This clonotype was recorded at least ten times. This chain joins TRBV12-3 or TRBV12-4 and TRBJ1-6, with a tentative D call TRBD1 (6 bases). This CDR3 spans 15 amino acids. V lost 6 bases and J 5 bases, leaving 14 bases between the germline ends. The CDR3: CASRLTGYDNSPLHF. In nucleotides, the CDR3 is TGTGCCAGCAGACTGACAGGCTATGATAATTCACCCCTCCACTTT.

The J gene is TRBJ2-1, the V gene TRBV5-1; TRBD2 agrees at 7 bases. The CDR3 is 13 amino acids. Unmatched junction bases numbered 6, after V lost 4 bases and J lost 8 bases. CDR1 is SGHRS, CDR2 YFSETQ, per germline. Here the CDR3 DNA reads TGCGCCAGCAGCACCGGACTAGGCGATGAGCAGTTCTTC. This sequence encodes CASSTGLGDEQFF. The full variable domain, in which reference TRBV5-1 and TRBJ2-1 provide the parts outside the CDR3, is KAGVTQTPRYLIKTRGQQVTLSCSPISGHRSVSWYQQTPGQGLQFLFEYFSETQRNKGNFPGRFSGRQFSNSRSEMNVSTLELGDSALYLCASSTGLGDEQFFGPGTRLTVL.

The genes are TRBV29-1 and TRBJ2-2; no reliable D call. The germline V gene encodes CDR1 SQVTM and CDR2 ANQGSEA. Trimming removed 5 bases from V and 8 bases from J, with 12 bases in between. CDR3 length: 12 amino acids. The CDR3 spells CSVSLRFGELFF. Written as DNA, the CDR3 is TGCAGCGTTTCACTAAGGTTTGGGGAGCTGTTTTTT.

This clonotype was seen many times. V usage is TRBV10-3 and J usage is TRBJ2-5; 9 positions agree with TRBD1. The CDR3 is made up of 15 amino acids. The V segment lost 6 bases and the J segment 2 bases; nucleotides outside the gene matches: 7. The V gene's germline CDR1 is ENHRY and CDR2 SYGVKD. CDR3 sequence reads: CAISNPGTGQETQYF. CDR3 in DNA: TGTGCCATCAGCAACCCCGGGACAGGGCAAGAGACCCAGTACTTC.

In this sample, this clonotype turned up a few times. CDR3 sequence reads: CASSPLGQATEAFF. CDR3 bases: TGTGCCAGCAGCCCGCTCGGGCAGGCCACTGAAGCTTTCTTT. The V and J genes are TRBV7-9 and TRBJ1-1, with no clear D. V gave up 5 bases and J gave up 4 bases, with 14 bases separating them. The germline CDR1 and CDR2 sequences are SEHNR and FQNEAQ (reference sequence). This CDR3 spans 14 amino acids.

The rearrangement uses TRBV6-6 and TRBJ1-4; D is unclear. CDR1 and CDR2 from the germline V gene are MNHNY and SVGAGI (reference sequence). With 6 bases removed from V and 3 bases from J, the gap between germline ends came to 8 bases. The CDR3 extends over 13 amino acids. As DNA, the CDR3 is TGTGCCAGCAGAACAAGCGCTAATGAAAAACTGTTTTTT. It translates to CASRTSANEKLFF.

This clonotype was seen only a few times. J is TRBJ1-1 and V is TRBV5-1; D possibly corresponds to TRBD1 (5 bases). Between the trimmed V and J ends, which lost 4 bases and 2 bases, there was a span of 21 bases. The CDR3 sequence is 17 residues long. Germline CDR1 reads SGHRS; CDR2 reads YFSETQ. Written as DNA, the CDR3 is TGCGCCAGCAGCGTAGGCCGGGACGCCCGGACAAACACTGAAGCTTTCTTT. It translates to CASSVGRDARTNTEAFF. The full variable domain, completed using reference TRBV5-1 and TRBJ1-1, is KAGVTQTPRYLIKTRGQQVTLSCSPISGHRSVSWYQQTPGQGLQFLFEYFSETQRNKGNFPGRFSGRQFSNSRSEMNVSTLELGDSALYLCASSVGRDARTNTEAFFGQGTRLTVV.